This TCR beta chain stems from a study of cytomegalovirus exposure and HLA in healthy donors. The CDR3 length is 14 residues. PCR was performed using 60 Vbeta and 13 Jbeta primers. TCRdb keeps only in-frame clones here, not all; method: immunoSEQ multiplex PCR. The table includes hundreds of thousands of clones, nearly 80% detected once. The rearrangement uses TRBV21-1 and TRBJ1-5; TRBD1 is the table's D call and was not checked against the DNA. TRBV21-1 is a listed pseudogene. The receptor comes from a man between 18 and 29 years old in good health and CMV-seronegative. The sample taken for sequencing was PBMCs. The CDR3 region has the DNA TGTGCCAGCAGCAAATTGGGCAGCAATCAGCCCCAGCATTTT. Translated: CASSKLGSNQPQHF.